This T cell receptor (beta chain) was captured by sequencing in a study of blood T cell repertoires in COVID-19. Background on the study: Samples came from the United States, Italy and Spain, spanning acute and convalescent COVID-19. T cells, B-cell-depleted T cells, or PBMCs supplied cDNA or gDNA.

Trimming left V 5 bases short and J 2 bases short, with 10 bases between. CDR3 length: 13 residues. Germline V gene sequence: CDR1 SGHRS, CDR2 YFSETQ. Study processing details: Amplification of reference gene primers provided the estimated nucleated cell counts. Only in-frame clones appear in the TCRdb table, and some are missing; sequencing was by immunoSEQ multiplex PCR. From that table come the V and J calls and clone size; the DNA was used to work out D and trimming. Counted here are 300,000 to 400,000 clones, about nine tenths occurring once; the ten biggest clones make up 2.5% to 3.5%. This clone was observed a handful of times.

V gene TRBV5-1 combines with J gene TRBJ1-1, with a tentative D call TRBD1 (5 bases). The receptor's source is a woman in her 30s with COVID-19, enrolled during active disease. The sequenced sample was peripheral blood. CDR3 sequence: CASRLRTNTEAFF. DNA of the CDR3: TGCGCCAGCAGACTGCGGACAAACACTGAAGCTTTCTTT.